This T cell receptor (beta chain) was observed in a study of cytomegalovirus exposure and HLA in healthy donors. Whole-study context: The approximately 120 validation repertoires used the same platform as the roughly 670 first-cohort repertoires, a later analysis reported.

The repertoire was sequenced with immunoSEQ multiplex PCR; TCRdb's copy has only in-frame clones and lacks some. The table records 97,000 or so clones, roughly 87% of them present only once. Study findings and constraints: High specificity and sensitivity for cytomegalovirus status were reported for the classifier.

Remarks on this clone: The antigen remains unidentified.

The sequenced sample consisted of PBMCs. This TCR came from a woman aged 30 to 39 in good health and CMV-seronegative.

Here the CDR3 reads CASSRQDAAGNTIYF. The DNA for the CDR3 is TGTGCCAGCAGCCGACAGGACGCGGCTGGAAACACCATATATTTT. The chain uses TRBV7-2 and TRBJ1-3; maybe TRBD1 (6 bases). Trimming shortened V by 5 bases and J by 2 bases, and 13 bases separated the two germline ends. Germline V CDR1 and CDR2: SGHTA, FQGNSA. CDR3 length: 15 residues.